This TCR beta chain was retrieved from a study of cytomegalovirus exposure and HLA in healthy donors. Findings and caveats of the study: A later analysis showed HLA-associated TCR beta chains outstripping equally common others in clonal expansion. In vitro data verified a few CMV-associated chains as specific for CMV antigens.

CDR1 and CDR2 (germline): MNHEY, SVGAGI. The germline V and J ends were trimmed by 7 bases and 1 base, with 14 bases remaining between them. This CDR3 spans 14 amino acids. PCR involved 60 Vbeta and 13 Jbeta primers. Assay used: immunoSEQ multiplex PCR; TCRdb lists only in-frame clones, some missing. Recorded for this sample: about 25,000 clones. Remarks on this clone: The antigen remains undetermined.

This TCR was sampled from a male donor in good health and CMV-seropositive. V usage is TRBV6-5 and J usage is TRBJ2-7; possible D gene TRBD1, 6 bases. Sequenced: PBMCs. The CDR3 reads CASTPGGQSYEQYF. The CDR3 region has the DNA TGTGCCAGCACCCCAGGAGGACAGTCCTACGAGCAGTACTTC.